This entry lists 2 T cell receptor beta chains sequenced from one sample in a study of human T cells and chemical hapten exposure. Time point denoted: patch test 3, about 24 weeks after DPC sensitization. Described treatment: therapeutic diphenylcyclopropenone sensitization with weekly scalp DPC. Using its own MiXCR run on the RACE reads, TCRdb lists one record per CDR3 protein. The sample has tens of thousands of distinct CDR3 sequences; approximately 11% are singletons. The sequences come from whole blood, collected in connection with sensitization to the hapten diphenylcyclopropenone (DPC). The receptor set was obtained from a woman aged 25 to 39 with alopecia areata. Some clones in this sample may be carry-over from other donors' samples.

In its sample, this clonotype was seen many times. The chain joins TRBV18 to TRBJ1-1; TRBD1 agrees at 7 bases. Germline CDR1 reads KGHSH; CDR2 reads LQKENI. The CDR3 runs 13 residues. With V trimmed by 4 bases and J by 2 bases, 1 base remained unmatched. In nucleotides, the CDR3 is TGTGCCAGCTCACGGGACAGTAACACTGAAGCTTTCTTT. Translating it yields CASSRDSNTEAFF.

The V call is TRBV20-1, the J call TRBJ1-1; tentatively, D is TRBD1 (6 bases). The CDR3 runs to 12 residues. Germline values: CDR1 DFQATT, CDR2 SNEGSKA (reference sequence). V was shortened by 0 bases and J by 10 bases, with 12 bases between the two germline ends. The CDR3 DNA reads TGCAGTGCTAGAGATCCATACAGGGTAGCTTTCTTT. Protein sequence: CSARDPYRVAFF.